Below are 4 T cell receptor beta chains sequenced from a single sample in a study of cytomegalovirus exposure and HLA in healthy donors. In the PCR, 60 Vbeta and 13 Jbeta primers were used. Clones were sequenced by immunoSEQ multiplex PCR, and TCRdb holds only the in-frame ones, with some missing. This table holds fewer than 250,000 clones, 70% to 85% found once. Sequencing used PBMCs. Receptor source: a male donor in good health and CMV-seronegative.

This chain uses TRBV9 with TRBJ2-7, with TRBD1 identical over 9 bases. The ends lost 0 bases at V and 5 bases at J; junction bases unmatched: 9. Germline CDR1 SGDLS, CDR2 YYNGEE. The CDR3 loop spans 16 amino acids. CDR3: CASSVEGGGQGDEQYF. CDR3 nucleotides: TGTGCCAGCAGCGTAGAGGGGGGGGGACAGGGCGACGAGCAGTACTTC.

The CDR3 spells CAWSVRGTEAFF. The CDR3 DNA is TGTGCCTGGAGTGTACGGGGCACTGAAGCTTTCTTT. The chain is built from TRBV30 and TRBJ1-1; D is undetermined. The CDR3 covers 12 residues. Trimming shortened V by 0 bases and J by 4 bases, and 6 bases separated the two germline ends. Germline loops: CDR1 GTSNPN, CDR2 SVGIG (reference sequence).

The chain is built from TRBV28 and TRBJ2-1; 7 nucleotides agree with TRBD2. Trimming at V came to 1 base and at J to 2 bases, leaving 8 bases not matched to a gene. Per germline, CDR1 MDHEN and CDR2 SYDVKM. The CDR3 extends over 17 amino acids. The CDR3 region is CASSLFLLASTYNEQFF. CDR3 coding DNA: TGTGCCAGCAGTTTATTTCTACTAGCGTCCACCTACAATGAGCAGTTCTTC.

The chain uses TRBV28 and TRBJ1-2, with D maybe TRBD1 (5 bases). V lost 3 bases to trimming and J lost 4 bases, with 12 bases between them. The CDR3 has 14 amino acids. Germline assignment: CDR1 MDHEN and CDR2 SYDVKM. The CDR3 DNA sequence: TGTGCCAGCAGTTTCCGGGGGTCCTTCTATGGCTACACCTTC. Translation: CASSFRGSFYGYTF.